The present entry profiles one TCR beta chain with its context. One entry per CDR3 protein results from TCRdb running MiXCR on the 5' RACE reads. The table records approximately 210,000 distinct CDR3 sequences, approximately 9% of them present only once. This entry belongs to a study of identical twins. The CDR3 totals 15 residues. Trimming removed 3 bases from V and 6 bases from J; junction bases left unmatched: 10. Germline V gene lookup returns CDR1 SGDLS and CDR2 YYNGEE. V and J are TRBV9 and TRBJ2-3; 7 bases are a match to TRBD2. The specimen sequenced was memory (CD45RO+) T cells sorted from blood. The TCR comes from a young woman in good health. The CDR3 DNA reads TGTGCCAGCAGCGGGGGACTATGGTTTTACGATACGCAGTATTTT. Translation gives CASSGGLWFYDTQYF.